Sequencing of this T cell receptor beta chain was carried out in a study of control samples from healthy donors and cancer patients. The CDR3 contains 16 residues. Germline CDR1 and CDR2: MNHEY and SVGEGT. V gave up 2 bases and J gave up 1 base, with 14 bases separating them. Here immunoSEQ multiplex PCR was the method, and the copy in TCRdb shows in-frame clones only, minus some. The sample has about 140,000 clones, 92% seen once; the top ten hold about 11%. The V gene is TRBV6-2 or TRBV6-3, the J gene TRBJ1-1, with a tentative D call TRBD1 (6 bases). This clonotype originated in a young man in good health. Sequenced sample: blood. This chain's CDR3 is CASSYTRGGPNTEAFF. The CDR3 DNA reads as TGTGCCAGCAGTTACACCCGAGGGGGGCCGAACACTGAAGCTTTCTTT.